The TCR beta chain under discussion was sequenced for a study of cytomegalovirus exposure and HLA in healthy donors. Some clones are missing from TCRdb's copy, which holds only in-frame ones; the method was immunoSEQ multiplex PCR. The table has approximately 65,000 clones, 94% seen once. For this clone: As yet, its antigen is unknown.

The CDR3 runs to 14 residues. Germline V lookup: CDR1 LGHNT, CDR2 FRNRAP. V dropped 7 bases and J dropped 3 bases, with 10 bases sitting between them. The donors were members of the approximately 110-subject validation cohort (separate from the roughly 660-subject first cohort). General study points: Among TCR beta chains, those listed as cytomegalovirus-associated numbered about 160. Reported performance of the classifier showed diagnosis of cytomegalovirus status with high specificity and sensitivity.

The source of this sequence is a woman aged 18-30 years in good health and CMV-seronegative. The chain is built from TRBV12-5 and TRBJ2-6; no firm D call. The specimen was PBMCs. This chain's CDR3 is CASARPSGANVLTF. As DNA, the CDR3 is TGTGCTAGTGCCCGCCCGAGTGGGGCCAACGTCCTGACTTTC.